The clone carrying this T cell receptor (beta chain) was seen repeatedly, ten times or more. Its antigen is unidentified. These data are taken from a study of HIV-infected patients and healthy controls. General study findings and limits: Healthy controls shared more CDR3 sequences between individuals than HIV-infected patients did.

This CDR3 is 15 amino acids long. Germline loops: CDR1 LNHDA, CDR2 SQIVND (reference sequence). Trimming took off 1 base at V and 6 bases at J, with 13 bases between the two ends. Antiretroviral therapy had run roughly three months, about 14 weeks, before follow-up blood collection. Whole blood was used without fractionation, so all unsorted peripheral T cells were included. RNA came from 2 to 2.5 ml of peripheral blood. Exclusions covered tumors, febrile or AIDS-related illness, and hepatitis B or C coinfection. Reverse transcription used 450 to 550 ng RNA and constant-region primers for alpha and beta. Separate chain-specific third strand synthesis with multiplexing indices produced the alpha and beta libraries. Ligation attached cDNA to a 5' RACE adapter that carried a random hexamer and SP2 site. MiXCR was run by TCRdb on the 5' RACE reads, yielding one entry per CDR3 protein. The profile covers around 5,500 distinct CDR3 sequences, with about 10% appearing a single time and around 24% taken by the ten largest.

This specimen consisted of blood, obtained during antiretroviral therapy. This TCR came from an adult with HIV infection. The chain combines TRBV19 with TRBJ2-4, with D perhaps matching TRBD1 or TRBD2 (5 bases each). CDR3 protein: CASSIVAGALNIQYF. CDR3 DNA: TGTGCCAGTAGTATAGTGGCCGGGGCCCTAAACATTCAGTACTTC.